The 28 T cell receptor beta chains below all came from one sample that was sequenced in a study of human T cells and chemical hapten exposure. TCRdb processed the RACE reads anew with MiXCR; each CDR3 protein has one entry. The data contain 370,000 or so distinct CDR3 sequences, 4.8% of them singletons. Time point noted: patch test 1, 2 weeks after DPC sensitization. The treatment is: therapeutic diphenylcyclopropenone sensitization with weekly scalp DPC. Source: whole blood, taken in connection with sensitization to the hapten diphenylcyclopropenone (DPC). The receptors shown here come from a woman between 45 and 65 years old with alopecia areata. Some clones in this sample may be carry-over from other donors' samples.

Comments on this clonotype: The junction differs from germline at one of its ends, possibly a read error. The V gene is TRBV4-3, the J gene TRBJ2-3; no firm D call. CDR1 is LGHNA and CDR2 is YSLEER in the germline V gene. This CDR3 spans 15 amino acids. CDR3 protein: CASSQDGLGSDTLYF. The CDR3 nucleotides read TGCGCCAGCAGCCAAGATGGCCTGGGATCAGATACGCTGTATTTT.

This clonotype was seen ten or more times. This chain joins TRBV29-1 and TRBJ2-1, with D possibly being TRBD1 (6 bases). The ends were cut back, 1 base at V and 10 bases at J, with 14 bases in the middle. CDR1 and CDR2 (germline): SQVTM, ANQGSEA. The CDR3 loop spans 13 amino acids. CDR3 residues: CSVEGDTAGEQFF. CDR3 DNA sequence: TGCAGCGTTGAAGGGGACACCGCAGGGGAGCAGTTCTTC.

Ten or more counts support this clonotype. The chain has TRBV7-8 and TRBJ2-2, with D maybe TRBD2 (5 bases). The CDR3 is 15 residues long. CDR1 and CDR2 from the germline V gene are SGHVS and FQNEAQ. V dropped 5 bases and J dropped 4 bases, with 14 bases sitting between them. CDR3 sequence (DNA): TGTGCCAGCAGCCGTACACCGGCGGGCACCGGGGAGCTGTTTTTT. Amino acids: CASSRTPAGTGELFF.

This chain uses TRBV20-1 with TRBJ2-5; tentative D call: TRBD2 (6 bases). The CDR3 spans 16 residues. CDR1 DFQATT and CDR2 SNEGSKA come from the germline V gene (reference sequence). Here the CDR3 DNA reads TGCAGCGCCCCCCTGCCTGGCGGGGTTACTCAAGAGACCCAGTACTTC. This gives the protein CSAPLPGGVTQETQYF.

At least ten counts were recorded for this clonotype. The V and J genes are TRBV20-1 and TRBJ1-5, with D possibly TRBD1 on 5 matching bases. The CDR3 runs 16 residues. Between the trimmed V and J ends, which lost 6 bases and 4 bases, there was a span of 22 bases. Germline CDR1 and CDR2: DFQATT and SNEGSKA (reference sequence). The CDR3 loop reads CSASSTTTEPNQPQHF. Here the CDR3 DNA reads TGCAGTGCCAGTTCGACGACGACAGAACCTAATCAGCCCCAGCATTTT.

In this sample, this clonotype turned up many times. The gene calls are TRBV4-2 and TRBJ2-5, with D unresolved. The CDR3 covers 13 residues. CDR1 LGHNA and CDR2 YNFKEQ come from the germline V gene. V dropped 0 bases and J dropped 5 bases, with 7 bases sitting between them. This chain's CDR3 is CASSQDWKETQYF. CDR3 DNA: TGTGCCAGCAGCCAAGATTGGAAGGAGACCCAGTACTTC.

V and J are TRBV7-9 and TRBJ2-3, with D maybe TRBD1 (5 bases). The germline V and J ends were trimmed by 2 bases and 2 bases, with 11 bases remaining between them. The CDR3 extends over 15 amino acids. Germline V gives CDR1 SEHNR, CDR2 FQNEAQ (reference sequence). The CDR3 DNA follows: TGTGCCAGCAGCTTAATCGGACACCTCACAGATACGCAGTATTTT. It yields the protein CASSLIGHLTDTQYF.

Remarks on this clonotype: This may stem from a read error, because a much larger clone lies one nucleotide away. This chain joins TRBV10-3 and TRBJ2-3; 9 bases align to TRBD1. The CDR3 spans 16 residues. Germline lookup yields CDR1 ENHRY and CDR2 SYGVKD. V lost 6 bases to trimming and J lost 2 bases; unmatched junction nucleotides: 9. CDR3 nucleotides: TGTGCCATCAGGGTGGGACAGGGAGTTTCCACAGATACGCAGTATTTT. This encodes CAIRVGQGVSTDTQYF.

This clonotype showed up many times. The chain links TRBV12-3 or TRBV12-4 to TRBJ1-1; TRBD1 matches at 9 bases. This CDR3 has 14 residues. V was clipped by 5 bases and J by 3 bases; unmatched bases: 4. The CDR3: CASSEGQGYTEAFF. In nucleotides, the CDR3 is TGTGCCAGCAGTGAGGGACAGGGCTACACTGAAGCTTTCTTT.

This clonotype was picked up many times. CDR3 DNA: TGTGCCAGCAGCCCAGACACCAGCTCCTACGAGCAGTACTTC. This gives the protein CASSPDTSSYEQYF. The chain has TRBV7-6 and TRBJ2-7, with D uncertain. This CDR3 is 14 amino acids long. Germline lookup yields CDR1 SGHVS and CDR2 FNYEAQ. The V end lost 5 bases, the J end lost 0 bases, and 11 bases lay between the germline ends.

This clonotype was picked up many times. The rearrangement uses TRBV28 and TRBJ1-2, with TRBD1 matching over 8 bases. The CDR3 is 13 residues long. Germline V lookup: CDR1 MDHEN, CDR2 SYDVKM. With V trimmed by 5 bases and J by 10 bases, 9 bases remained unmatched. CDR3 sequence (DNA): TGTGCCAGCAGTGGGACAGGCGGATTAGTCTACACCTTC. Encoded protein: CASSGTGGLVYTF.

The V gene is TRBV6-6, the J gene TRBJ1-1; a possible D gene is TRBD1 (5 bases). With 7 bases removed from V and 1 base from J, the gap between germline ends came to 13 bases. There are 14 residues in the CDR3. Looked up from germline, CDR1 is MNHNY and CDR2 is SVGAGI (reference sequence). The CDR3 nucleotides are TGTGCCAGCACCCGCGCGAGGGGGAACACTGAAGCTTTCTTT. It encodes CASTRARGNTEAFF.

Only a few counts were recorded for this clonotype. In DNA, the CDR3 is TGTGCCAGCCATCCAGGGCCAAACTATGGCTACACCTTC. Protein sequence: CASHPGPNYGYTF. V usage is TRBV6-5 and J usage is TRBJ1-2; tentatively, D is TRBD1 (5 bases). Germline assignment: CDR1 MNHEY and CDR2 SVGAGI. The CDR3 loop spans 13 amino acids. V lost 8 bases to trimming and J lost 2 bases, with 12 bases between them.

The rearrangement joins TRBV29-1 to TRBJ2-1; D not certain. Germline V gives CDR1 SQVTM, CDR2 ANQGSEA. The V end was cut by 7 bases, the J end by 7 bases, with 8 bases between. CDR3 length: 10 amino acids. The CDR3 is CSGERNEQFF. CDR3 bases: TGCAGCGGAGAAAGAAATGAGCAGTTCTTC.

This clonotype was detected ten times or more. V gene TRBV5-1 combines with J gene TRBJ1-1; TRBD1 matches 11 bases. This CDR3 is 20 amino acids long. The ends lost 1 base at V and 5 bases at J; junction bases unmatched: 19. Looked up from germline, CDR1 is SGHRS and CDR2 is YFSETQ. Written as DNA, the CDR3 is TGCGCCAGCAGCTTGCCGGACCACAGCGGGACAGGGGGAACTGCAACTGAAGCTTTCTTT. Its translation: CASSLPDHSGTGGTATEAFF.

The chain uses TRBV15 and TRBJ1-2, with D hard to call. The CDR3 extends over 12 amino acids. V shed 0 bases and J shed 8 bases, with 7 bases lying between them. Germline values: CDR1 LNHNV, CDR2 YYDKDF (reference sequence). The CDR3, as DNA: TGTGCCACCAGCAGAGATGAACGGGGCTACACCTTC. This translates into CATSRDERGYTF.

This clonotype was recorded at least ten times. The rearrangement joins TRBV10-3 to TRBJ1-5; unclear D gene. The CDR3 is made up of 14 amino acids. The germline CDR1 and CDR2 sequences are ENHRY and SYGVKD. The V end lost 2 bases, the J end lost 3 bases, and 8 bases lay between the germline ends. The CDR3 loop reads CAISEDVNNQPQHF. Here the CDR3 DNA reads TGTGCCATCAGTGAGGATGTGAACAATCAGCCCCAGCATTTT.

This clonotype was seen a handful of times. The V and J genes are TRBV20-1 and TRBJ2-7, with 13 bases aligning to TRBD2. The J segment lost 0 bases and the V segment lost 6 bases, leaving 8 bases of the junction unmatched. The CDR3 is made up of 16 amino acids. The germline V gene encodes CDR1 DFQATT and CDR2 SNEGSKA (reference sequence). CDR3 in amino acids: CSAPGLAGFNSYEQYF. CDR3 sequence (DNA): TGCAGTGCACCGGGACTAGCGGGATTTAACTCCTACGAGCAGTACTTC.

This sequence joins TRBV20-1 and TRBJ2-7; D may match TRBD1 or TRBD2 (6 bases each). Trimming pared 2 bases from V and 1 base from J, leaving 18 bases between. The CDR3 extends over 16 amino acids. Germline CDR1 reads DFQATT; CDR2 reads SNEGSKA (reference sequence). The CDR3 sequence: CSARPPWGAISYEQYF. The CDR3 coding sequence is TGCAGTGCTAGACCCCCGTGGGGGGCAATATCCTACGAGCAGTACTTC.

This rearrangement joins TRBV9 to TRBJ1-1; 7 nucleotides line up with TRBD1. Germline V gives CDR1 SGDLS, CDR2 YYNGEE. V lost 4 bases, J lost 0 bases, and 12 bases stayed unmatched. The CDR3 is 17 amino acids. The CDR3 spells CASSYRRGRGMNTEAFF. The CDR3 bases are TGTGCCAGCAGCTATCGGAGGGGGCGAGGGATGAACACTGAAGCTTTCTTT.

This clonotype has ten or more counts. This sequence joins TRBV12-3 or TRBV12-4 and TRBJ2-3, with D possibly being TRBD2 (5 bases). Trimming left V 1 base short and J 4 bases short, with 9 bases between. The CDR3 contains 14 residues. Written as DNA, the CDR3 is TGTGCCAGCAGTTTAGGGACTTCCGCAGATACGCAGTATTTT. Its translation is CASSLGTSADTQYF.

The chain employs TRBV29-1 and TRBJ1-2, with 7 bases fitting TRBD1. Unmatched junction bases numbered 10, after V lost 5 bases and J lost 7 bases. The CDR3 contains 13 residues. In germline, CDR1 is SQVTM, CDR2 ANQGSEA. The CDR3 region has the DNA TGCAGCGTTCGGATAGGGGGCCTTCCTGGCTACACCTTC. The encoded protein is CSVRIGGLPGYTF.

This clonotype was seen only a few times. The chain has TRBV6-2 or TRBV6-3 and TRBJ1-5; D is unclear. V lost 5 bases and J lost 2, with 13 bases in between. CDR3 size: 15 residues. Germline lookup yields CDR1 MNHEY and CDR2 SVGEGT. In DNA form, the CDR3 reads TGTGCCAGCAGTGTTCAACCCGGGCGCAATCAGCCCCAGCATTTT. As protein: CASSVQPGRNQPQHF.

This clonotype was detected ten times or more. The J gene is TRBJ1-1, the V gene TRBV29-1; D gene ambiguous. Germline assignment: CDR1 SQVTM and CDR2 ANQGSEA. V gave up 3 bases and J gave up 0 bases, with 11 bases separating them. This CDR3 has 14 residues. Here the CDR3 DNA reads TGCAGCGTTGAGTTCCGGGGAATGAACACTGAAGCTTTCTTT. It encodes CSVEFRGMNTEAFF.

Many counts were recorded for this clonotype. The chain couples TRBV5-1 to TRBJ2-7; 7 positions match TRBD2. This CDR3 is built from 13 residues. Germline trimming cut 4 bases from V and 4 bases from J; bases unmatched to any gene: 5. Per germline, CDR1 SGHRS and CDR2 YFSETQ. CDR3 protein: CASSREEGYEQYF. The DNA for the CDR3 is TGCGCCAGCAGCCGGGAGGAGGGGTACGAGCAGTACTTC.

This clonotype was seen a handful of times. This sequence joins TRBV7-2 and TRBJ2-7; 8 nucleotides agree with TRBD2. Germline V lookup: CDR1 SGHTA, CDR2 FQGNSA. CDR3 length: 16 amino acids. The junction had 7 bases not matched to a gene; V was cut back by 1 base and J by 2 bases. The CDR3 nucleotides are TGTGCCAGCAGCTTAGTGTCTCGGGGACTAGCCTACGAGCAGTACTTC. Translating it yields CASSLVSRGLAYEQYF.

This clonotype was seen ten or more times. The J gene is TRBJ1-1, the V gene TRBV3-1; TRBD1 agrees at 8 bases. V gave up 4 bases and J gave up 4 bases; unmatched junction bases: 5. This CDR3 has 14 residues. Germline CDR1 is LGHDT and CDR2 is YNNKEL (reference sequence). The CDR3 spells CASSRQGFGTEAFF. The CDR3 coding sequence is TGTGCCAGCAGCCGACAGGGGTTCGGCACTGAAGCTTTCTTT.

This clonotype occurred many times. V gene TRBV7-8 combines with J gene TRBJ1-2; no clear D gene. Germline CDR1 and CDR2: SGHVS and FQNEAQ. The CDR3 has 13 residues. Trimming shortened V by 3 bases and J by 8 bases, and 13 bases separated the two germline ends. CDR3 DNA: TGTGCCAGCAGCTTTGACATCCCCTACGGCTACACCTTC. Translation gives CASSFDIPYGYTF.